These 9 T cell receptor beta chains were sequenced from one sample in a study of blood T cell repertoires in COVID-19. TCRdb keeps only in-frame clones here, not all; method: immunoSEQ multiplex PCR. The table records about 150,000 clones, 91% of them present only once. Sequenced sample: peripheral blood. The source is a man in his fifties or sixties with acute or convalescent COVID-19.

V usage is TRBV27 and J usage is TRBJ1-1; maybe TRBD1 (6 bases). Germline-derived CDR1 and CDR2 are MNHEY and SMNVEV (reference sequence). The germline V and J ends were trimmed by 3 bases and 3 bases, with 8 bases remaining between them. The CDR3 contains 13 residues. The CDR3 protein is CASSFDRHTEAFF. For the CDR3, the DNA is TGTGCCAGCAGTTTCGACAGGCACACTGAAGCTTTCTTT.

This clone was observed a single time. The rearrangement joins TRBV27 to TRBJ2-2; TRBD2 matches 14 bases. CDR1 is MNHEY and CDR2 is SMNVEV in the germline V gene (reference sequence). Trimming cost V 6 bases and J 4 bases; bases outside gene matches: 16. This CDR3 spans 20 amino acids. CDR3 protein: CASRTRDMGLAGAGTGELFF. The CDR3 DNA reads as TGTGCCAGCAGGACCCGGGACATGGGACTAGCGGGAGCGGGCACCGGGGAGCTGTTTTTT.

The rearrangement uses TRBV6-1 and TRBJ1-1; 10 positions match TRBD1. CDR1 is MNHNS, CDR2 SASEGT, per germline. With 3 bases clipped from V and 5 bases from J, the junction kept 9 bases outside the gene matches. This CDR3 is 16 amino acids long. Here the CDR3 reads CASSESGTGEATEAFF. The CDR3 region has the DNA TGTGCCAGCAGTGAGTCAGGGACAGGGGAAGCTACTGAAGCTTTCTTT.

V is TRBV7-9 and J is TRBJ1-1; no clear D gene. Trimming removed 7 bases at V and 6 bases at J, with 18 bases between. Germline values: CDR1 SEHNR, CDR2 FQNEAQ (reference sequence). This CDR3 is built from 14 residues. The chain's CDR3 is CASMDAGLLSEAFF. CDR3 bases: TGTGCCAGCATGGATGCGGGTCTCCTTTCTGAAGCTTTCTTT.

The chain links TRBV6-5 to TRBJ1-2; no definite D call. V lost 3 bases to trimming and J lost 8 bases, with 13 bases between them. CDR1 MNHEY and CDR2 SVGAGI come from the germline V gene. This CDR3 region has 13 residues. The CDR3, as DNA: TGTGCCAGCAGTTATGGGAGAAAAGGAGGCTACACCTTC. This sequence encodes CASSYGRKGGYTF.

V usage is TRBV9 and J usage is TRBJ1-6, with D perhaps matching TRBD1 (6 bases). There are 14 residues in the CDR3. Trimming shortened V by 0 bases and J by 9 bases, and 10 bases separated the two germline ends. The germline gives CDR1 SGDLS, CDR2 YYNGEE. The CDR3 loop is CASSVGGPGSPLHF. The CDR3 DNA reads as TGTGCCAGCAGCGTAGGGGGGCCAGGTTCACCCCTCCACTTT.

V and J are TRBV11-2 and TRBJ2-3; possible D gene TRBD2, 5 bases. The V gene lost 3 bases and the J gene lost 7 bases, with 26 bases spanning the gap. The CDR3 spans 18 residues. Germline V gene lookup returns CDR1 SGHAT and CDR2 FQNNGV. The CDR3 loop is CASSFMGSRSVPVYTQYF. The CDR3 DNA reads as TGTGCCAGCAGCTTTATGGGGAGTCGGAGCGTTCCTGTTTATACGCAGTATTTT.

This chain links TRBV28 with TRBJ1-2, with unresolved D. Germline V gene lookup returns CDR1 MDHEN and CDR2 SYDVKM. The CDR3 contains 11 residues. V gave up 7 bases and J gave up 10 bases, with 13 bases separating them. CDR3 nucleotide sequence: TGTGCCAGCAAGACTATTCATGACTACACCTTC. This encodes CASKTIHDYTF.

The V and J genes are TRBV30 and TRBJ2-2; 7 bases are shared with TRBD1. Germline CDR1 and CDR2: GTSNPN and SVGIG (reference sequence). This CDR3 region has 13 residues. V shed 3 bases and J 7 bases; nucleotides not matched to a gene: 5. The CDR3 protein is CAWSPTGIGELFF. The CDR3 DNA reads TGTGCCTGGAGCCCGACAGGGATCGGGGAGCTGTTTTTT.